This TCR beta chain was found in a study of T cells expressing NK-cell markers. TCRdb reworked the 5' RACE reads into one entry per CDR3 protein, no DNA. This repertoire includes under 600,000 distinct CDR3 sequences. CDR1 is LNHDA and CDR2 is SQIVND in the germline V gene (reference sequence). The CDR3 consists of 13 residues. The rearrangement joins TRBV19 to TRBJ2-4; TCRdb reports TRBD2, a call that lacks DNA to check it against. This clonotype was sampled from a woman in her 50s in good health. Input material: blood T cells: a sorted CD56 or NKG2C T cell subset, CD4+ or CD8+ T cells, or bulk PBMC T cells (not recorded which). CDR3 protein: CASSVAGGNIQYF.